Sequencing of this TCR beta chain was carried out in a study of blood T cell repertoires in COVID-19. About the research overall: Specimens from acute and convalescent COVID-19 originated in the United States, Italy and Spain. PBMCs, B-cell-depleted T cells, or T cells provided the cDNA or gDNA that made up the material.

The Seattle site enrolled patients during active infection and followed them longitudinally. In germline, CDR1 is MNHEY, CDR2 SVGAGI. The CDR3 extends over 12 amino acids. Trimming removed 6 bases from V and 6 bases from J, with 11 bases in between. In the authors' methods: Amplification with reference gene primers provided the estimates of nucleated cell counts. Assay: immunoSEQ multiplex PCR; the TCRdb copy retains only in-frame clones and omits some. V, J and clone size are those of that table, while D and trimming were read from the DNA. The sample yields fewer than 250,000 clones, approximately 91% seen once. This clone was observed a few times.

The chain joins TRBV6-5 to TRBJ1-2, with D possibly being TRBD1 (5 bases). Source material: peripheral blood. The origin of this receptor is a man younger than 45 with COVID-19, enrolled during active disease. The CDR3 nucleotides read TGTGCCAGCAGGGTAGGGGTCGATGGCTACACCTTC. Translation gives CASRVGVDGYTF.